The text below deals with one T cell receptor (beta chain). The antigen it binds to is not known. Base quality data are lacking; no much larger clone is found one base away. To sequence the TCRbeta CDR3 region, genomic DNA was isolated from the sorted cells. The immunoSEQ Assay was used for sequencing of TCRbeta CDR3 regions. In TCRdb, the immuneACCESS table is reduced to in-frame sequences with V and J assigned. These tables do not hold every clone; where another copy was compared, an unresolved V gene accounts for under half, and the others remain unexplained. This sample comprises 65,000 to 75,000 clones, over 65% of them detected only once. Of the sample, 5.5% to 7% falls within the top ten clones. This entry comes from a study of OX40 agonist ivuxolimab in advanced cancers. For the study in its entirety: Ivuxolimab was a fully human IgG2 agonistic monoclonal antibody targeting the costimulatory receptor OX40 (CD134). The monotherapy dose-escalation portion (N ≈ 50 patients) of the phase I ivuxolimab trial is reported in the paper. Three dose-escalation patients achieved partial responses, one with hepatocellular carcinoma and two with cutaneous melanoma. Among the approximately 54 dose-escalation patients, 19 had hepatocellular carcinoma, approximately 15 melanoma, 9 renal cell carcinoma and 9 head and neck cancer. Prior anti-PD-1, anti-PD-L1 or anti-CTLA-4 therapy was permitted, and checkpoint inhibitors had been received by less than 45% of dose-escalation patients. The purpose of peripheral TCRbeta sequencing was to test whether ivuxolimab changed TCR sequence diversity and led to clonal T-cell expansion. In the dose-escalation cohort, roughly 82% of patients were male, and the mean age was approximately 60 years with a range of about 20 to 90. Intravenous ivuxolimab was administered to patients every 2 weeks at six dose levels: 0.01, 0.1, 0.3, 1.5, 3 and 10 mg/kg.

General study outcomes and caveats: After ivuxolimab, CD8+ T cells had more expanded clones than CD4+ T cells on average. The antigen specificity of the peripheral T cells that underwent clonal expansion was not determined. At doses of 0.1 to 3.0 mg/kg, clonal expansion of both CD4+ and CD8+ T cells in blood was seen between baseline and week 6. In the 0.1-3.0 mg/kg groups, partial responders were among the patients with the lowest normalized peripheral clonal expansion, particularly in CD8+ T cells. Low levels of normalized T-cell clonal expansion were also seen in some nonresponding patients.

Counted from cysteine to phenylalanine, this CDR3 has 15 amino acids. The CDR3 DNA has 45 bases and is translated from base 1. The V end loses 0 bases and the J end loses 6 bases, and a stretch of 14 bases separates them. Via the germline V gene, CDR1 is LGHNA and CDR2 YNFKEQ. Patients with a history of autoimmune disease or receiving systemic immunosuppression were excluded from the trial. Peripheral blood for TCR sequencing was drawn from every dose cohort at baseline, at cycle 4 day 1 and at cycle 7 day 1. Samples came from an open-label, multicenter, first-in-human phase I dose-escalation trial of ivuxolimab. The trial enrolled adults with locally advanced or metastatic head and neck squamous cell, hepatocellular, melanoma or renal cell carcinoma. Before TCR sequencing, CD4+ T cells and CD8+ T cells from peripheral blood were sorted into separate populations.

The V gene is TRBV4-2 and the J gene is TRBJ2-5; matching of 5 bases hints at TRBD1 as the D gene. This specimen was CD4+ or CD8+ T cells sorted from blood, taken in a trial of the OX40 agonist ivuxolimab. The sequence derives from an adult with an advanced solid tumor such as melanoma, head and neck, liver or kidney cancer. Here the CDR3 is given as CASSQDTGAGQTQYF. The DNA sequence is TGTGCCAGCAGCCAAGACACGGGCGCAGGGCAGACCCAGTACTTC.